This is a list of T cell receptor beta chains from one sample in a study of patients and donors after allogeneic stem cell transplantation. TCRdb fed the RT-PCR reads into MiXCR, producing one record per CDR3 protein. Of roughly 960,000 distinct CDR3 sequences in the sample, roughly 17% were seen once. The sample comprised blood, either unsorted or a sorted T cell fraction (not recorded which). Receptors originate from a human donor who was either an allogeneic HSCT recipient or a stem cell or donor lymphocyte infusion donor (not recorded which). It is not recorded whose cells these are; they may come from a transplant donor. Each CDR3 is given with its conserved first and last residue. The order of the fields is V gene, D gene, clone size, J gene, CDR3 DNA, CDR3 protein. A D gene is named only where the DNA matches it firmly. The size field is filled for only some rows; it gives once, few, many or a size class.

>TRBV4-2|TRBD1|few|TRBJ1-1
TGTGCCAGCAGCGCAAACAGGGGGTTGAACACTGAAGCTTTCTTT
CASSANRGLNTEAFF
>TRBV11-2|TRBD2|-|TRBJ2-1
TGTGCCAGCAGACACGCGGGGGACTCCCGGAGATACAATGAGCAGTTCTTC
CASRHAGDSRRYNEQFF
>TRBV9|TRBD1|-|TRBJ1-1
TGTGCCAGCAGCGTAGAGGACAGGGGCCGTACTGAAGCTTTCTTT
CASSVEDRGRTEAFF
>TRBV7-2|-|few|TRBJ2-7
TGTGCCAGCACCTTAGGGGGTACAACCTACGAGCAGTACTTC
CASTLGGTTYEQYF
>TRBV12-3/TRBV12-4|TRBD2|-|TRBJ2-1
TGTGCCAGCAGGCTGGGACTAGCGGGTGGTGATGAGCAGTTCTTC
CASRLGLAGGDEQFF
>TRBV5-1|TRBD1|many|TRBJ1-5
TGTGCCAGCAGTTTAGAAGGGACAGGCAATCAGCCCCAGCATTTT
CASSLEGTGNQPQHF
>TRBV4-1|-|few|TRBJ2-6
TGCGCCAGCAGCCAAGATCTGGGCTATGGGGCCAACGTCCTGACTTTC
CASSQDLGYGANVLTF
>TRBV14|-|few|TRBJ2-7
TGTGCCAGCAGCCAACAAACAGGGCCATTCTACGAGCAGTACTTC
CASSQQTGPFYEQYF
>TRBV20-1|TRBD1|-|TRBJ2-4
TGCAGGCTCGAAGGGGACAGGGCGCTTTTCGCCAAAAACATTCAGTACTTC
CRLEGDRALFAKNIQYF
>TRBV29-1|-|many|TRBJ2-1
TGCAGCGTTGAAGTCGGACCATCCGAGCAGTTCTTC
CSVEVGPSEQFF
>TRBV2|-|-|TRBJ1-6
TGTGCCAGCAGTGCAAAAGGTGTGGGGTCTCCTTCACCCCTCCACTTT
CASSAKGVGSPSPLHF
>TRBV5-6|-|few|TRBJ2-3
TGTGCCAGCAGCTTGTATCGGGAGAGGCCCACAGATACGCAGTATTTT
CASSLYRERPTDTQYF
>TRBV21-1|-|many|TRBJ2-7
TGTGCCGGACTCCCCCCGGGACTCGGTATCGCTAGCTCCTACGAGCAGTACTTC
CAGLPPGLGIASSYEQYF
>TRBV28|-|-|TRBJ1-2
TGTGCCAGCAGTTTAGGGGCCGGGGACGCCCGCTATGGCTACACCTTC
CASSLGAGDARYGYTF
>TRBV9|TRBD1|few|TRBJ2-5
TGTGCCAGCAGCGTGGGGACAGGGCGACTCAAACGCCAAGAGACCCAGTACTTC
CASSVGTGRLKRQETQYF
>TRBV9|-|-|TRBJ2-1
TGTGCCAGCAGCGCCCGACGGGACGTTTACAATGAGCAGTTCTTC
CASSARRDVYNEQFF
>TRBV7-9|-|-|TRBJ2-3
TGTGCCAGCAGCCACGCCTCGGTAGACACAGATACGCAGTATTTT
CASSHASVDTDTQYF
>TRBV5-1|TRBD2|few|TRBJ2-3
TGCGCCAGCAGCCCCGCCGCTCGGGGGGTCACAGATACGCAGTATTTT
CASSPAARGVTDTQYF
>TRBV20-1|-|few|TRBJ1-2
TGCAGTGCCACCCCTGGGATTGGCTACACCTTC
CSATPGIGYTF
>TRBV20-1|-|many|TRBJ2-1
TGCAGTGCTCCGACTGGGGGGTCATGGGACTACAATGAGCAGTTCTTC
CSAPTGGSWDYNEQFF
>TRBV5-6|-|-|TRBJ1-1
TGTGCCAGCAGCTTGGAGCTCTGGGACACTGAAGCTTTCTTT
CASSLELWDTEAFF
>TRBV29-1|-|few|TRBJ1-4
TGCAGCGTTCGCAGGTCAACTAATGAAAAACTGTTTTTT
CSVRRSTNEKLFF
>TRBV5-1|TRBD1|few|TRBJ2-7
TGCGCCAGCAGCTTACCCGGGACAGGGGGCTTCTACGAGCAGTACTTC
CASSLPGTGGFYEQYF
>TRBV20-1|-|-|TRBJ2-7
TGCAGTGCTACCCCAGCGGGCGAGCAGTACTTC
CSATPAGEQYF
>TRBV5-1|TRBD1|few|TRBJ2-7
TGCGCCAGCAGCCTACAGGGACAGTCCTACGAGCAGTACTTC
CASSLQGQSYEQYF
>TRBV20-1|-|-|TRBJ1-5
TGCAGTGCTAGAGAGTTGTTAGACACCTACTATAGCAATCAGCCCCAGCATTTT
CSARELLDTYYSNQPQHF
>TRBV4-1|-|-|TRBJ1-3
TGCGCCAGCAGCGAAGACCGGGCTCGCTCTGGAAACACCATATATTTT
CASSEDRARSGNTIYF
>TRBV2|TRBD1|-|TRBJ2-7
TGTGCCAGCAGCGGAGGACAGGTGGGGACATACGAGCAGTACTTC
CASSGGQVGTYEQYF
>TRBV14|-|-|TRBJ2-7
TGTGCCAGCAGCCACCAACGGCAGGGCTCCTACGAGCAGTACTTC
CASSHQRQGSYEQYF
>TRBV12-3/TRBV12-4|TRBD1|few|TRBJ2-4
TGTGCCAGCAGTTCCGCAGGGGGCACCAAAAACATTCAGTACTTC
CASSSAGGTKNIQYF
>TRBV7-2|TRBD1|few|TRBJ1-2
TGTGCCAGCAGCTCTATATCGGGACAGAAACTCTATGGCTACACCTTC
CASSSISGQKLYGYTF
>TRBV15|-|few|TRBJ2-1
TGTGCCACCAGCAGATCAGGACTCTCGCGGGGTGACGATGAGCAGTTCTTC
CATSRSGLSRGDDEQFF
>TRBV5-1|-|-|TRBJ2-3
TGCGCCAGCAGCCCGGGGATGGGAGTTGGAGATACGCAGTATTTT
CASSPGMGVGDTQYF
>TRBV20-1|-|-|TRBJ2-1
TGCAGTGAAGGTCTCCTTGGGGGGGAGCAGTTCTTC
CSEGLLGGEQFF
>TRBV11-3|-|once|TRBJ2-7
TGTGCCAGCAGCTTAGGGGGAGTAAGCGAGCAGTACTTC
CASSLGGVSEQYF
>TRBV5-1|-|-|TRBJ2-3
TGCGCCAGCAGCTTGAGTCGCATAAAGGGGACAGATACGCAGTATTTT
CASSLSRIKGTDTQYF
>TRBV5-1|-|many|TRBJ2-5
TGCGCCAGCAGCTTGGCTGTGGACAGTTACCAAGAGACCCAGTACTTC
CASSLAVDSYQETQYF
>TRBV20-1|TRBD2|-|TRBJ2-7
TGCAGTGCTCCCGGGACGGGACTAGCGGGGTTGAATCCTTCCTACGAGCAGTACTTC
CSAPGTGLAGLNPSYEQYF
>TRBV7-8|-|few|TRBJ2-3
TGTGCCAGCAGCTTGGGTTGGCCTCCCGCAGTTAGAGATACGCAGTATTTT
CASSLGWPPAVRDTQYF
>TRBV29-1|-|-|TRBJ1-2
TGCAGCGTTCGGGACACTTCTAACTATGGCTACACCTTC
CSVRDTSNYGYTF
>TRBV12-3/TRBV12-4|-|many|TRBJ2-3
TGTGCCAGCAGTTACCCCGGCGACAGACTCACAGATACGCAGTATTTT
CASSYPGDRLTDTQYF
>TRBV5-1|-|few|TRBJ2-5
TGCGCCAGCAGCAAGGGACGGCAAGAGACCCAGTACTTC
CASSKGRQETQYF
>TRBV12-3/TRBV12-4|TRBD2|-|TRBJ2-2
TGTGCCAGCAGTTTGATCGCGGGAGGGACCGGGGAGCTGTTTTTT
CASSLIAGGTGELFF
>TRBV11-3|TRBD1|-|TRBJ2-7
TGTGCCAGCAGTCACCGGGACAGTCATTCCTACGAGCAGTACTTC
CASSHRDSHSYEQYF
>TRBV7-6|-|few|TRBJ2-3
TGTGCCAGCAGCTTATGGACCGGAGATACGCAGTATTTT
CASSLWTGDTQYF
>TRBV20-1|-|-|TRBJ2-3
TGCAGTGCTCGGGAAGTTCTGGCAGATACGCAGTATTTT
CSAREVLADTQYF
>TRBV9|TRBD1|few|TRBJ2-7
TGTGCCAGCAGCGTTGAAGGACAGGGGAACGAGCAGTACTTC
CASSVEGQGNEQYF
>TRBV2|-|few|TRBJ1-5
TGTGCCAGCAGTTTCGACAGGAGTAGCAATCAGCCCCAGCATTTT
CASSFDRSSNQPQHF
>TRBV7-9|-|few|TRBJ1-3
TGTGCCAGCAGGGGTGTGTCGGGTGCCGCGGGAAACACCATATATTTT
CASRGVSGAAGNTIYF
>TRBV4-1|-|few|TRBJ2-1
TGCGCCAGCAGCCAAGATCGGAGGGAGCAGTTCTTC
CASSQDRREQFF
>TRBV24-1|-|few|TRBJ1-2
TGTGCCACCAGTGAATCTACGGGACCGAACTATGGCTACACCTTC
CATSESTGPNYGYTF
>TRBV5-1|TRBD1|-|TRBJ2-2
TGCGCCAGCAGCTTTCAGGGGGCTGGGACCGGGGAGCTGTTTTTT
CASSFQGAGTGELFF
>TRBV12-3/TRBV12-4|TRBD1|once|TRBJ1-1
TGTGCCAGCAACGACAGGGGGCCTTTGGGAGCTTTCTTT
CASNDRGPLGAFF
>TRBV27|-|-|TRBJ1-3
TGTGCCAGCAGTGGCCGCCTCTCTGGAAACACCATATATTTT
CASSGRLSGNTIYF
>TRBV6-5|-|few|TRBJ2-3
TGTGCCAGCAGTTACTTCTCGGGGGTAGATACAGATACGCAGTATTTT
CASSYFSGVDTDTQYF
>TRBV6-1|-|few|TRBJ2-5
TGTGCCAGCAGCATGGGTCAGGGCAACAGAGAGACCCAGTACTTC
CASSMGQGNRETQYF
>TRBV5-1|TRBD2|few|TRBJ2-7
TGCGCCAGCAGCTTGGAGGTGCGGGAGTTAGGCTACGAGCAGTACTTC
CASSLEVRELGYEQYF
>TRBV29-1|TRBD1|-|TRBJ1-2
TGCAGCTGTACCAACAGGGGGGGTGGCTACACCTTC
CSCTNRGGGYTF
>TRBV9|TRBD2|-|TRBJ2-2
TGTGCCAGCAGCCCCTTGGGAGGGACGATCACCGGGGAGCTGTTTTTT
CASSPLGGTITGELFF
>TRBV29-1|-|few|TRBJ1-4
TGCAGCGTTGAAGATCAGCTCGGGGGGTCCCGAAAACTGTTTTTT
CSVEDQLGGSRKLFF